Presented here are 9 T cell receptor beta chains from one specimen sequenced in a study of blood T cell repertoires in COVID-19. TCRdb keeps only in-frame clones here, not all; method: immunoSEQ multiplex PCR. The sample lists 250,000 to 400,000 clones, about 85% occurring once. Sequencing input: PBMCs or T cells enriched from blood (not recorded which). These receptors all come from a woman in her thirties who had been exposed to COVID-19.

In DNA form, the CDR3 reads TGTGCCTGGAGTGGAGTCGTCAATGAAAAACTGTTTTTT. This gives the protein CAWSGVVNEKLFF. The rearrangement uses TRBV30 and TRBJ1-4; D unclear. The CDR3 extends over 13 amino acids. From germline, CDR1 is GTSNPN and CDR2 SVGIG (reference sequence). V gave up 1 base and J gave up 5 bases, with 8 bases separating them.

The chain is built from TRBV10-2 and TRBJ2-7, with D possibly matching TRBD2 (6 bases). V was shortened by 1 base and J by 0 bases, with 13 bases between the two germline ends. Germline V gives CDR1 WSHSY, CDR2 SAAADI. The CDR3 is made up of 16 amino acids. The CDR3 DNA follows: TGCGCCAGCAGTGAGTTTCGGGGGATGAGCTCCTACGAGCAGTACTTC. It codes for CASSEFRGMSSYEQYF.

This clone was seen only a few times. The CDR3 DNA sequence: TGCGCCAGCAGCCTAACCAGCGGGGGGGTCGCCTACGAGCAGTACTTC. It encodes CASSLTSGGVAYEQYF. The chain uses TRBV4-1 and TRBJ2-7; 10 positions agree with TRBD2. V lost 4 bases to trimming and J lost 2 bases; unmatched junction nucleotides: 8. CDR1 is MGHRA and CDR2 is YSYEKL in the germline V gene. This CDR3 contains 16 residues.

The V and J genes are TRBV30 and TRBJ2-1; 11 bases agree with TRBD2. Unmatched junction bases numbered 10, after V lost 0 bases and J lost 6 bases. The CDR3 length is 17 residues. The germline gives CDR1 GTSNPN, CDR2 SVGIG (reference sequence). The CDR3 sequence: CAWSVPPGLAEPNEQFF. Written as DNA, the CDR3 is TGTGCCTGGAGTGTACCCCCGGGACTAGCGGAACCCAATGAGCAGTTCTTC.

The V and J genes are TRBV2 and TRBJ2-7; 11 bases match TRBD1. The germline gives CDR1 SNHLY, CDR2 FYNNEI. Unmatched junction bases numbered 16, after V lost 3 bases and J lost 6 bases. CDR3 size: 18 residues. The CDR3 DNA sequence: TGTGCCAGCAGTGACTTGGTTGTAATGGACAGGGGGCGGGTCGAGCAGTACTTC. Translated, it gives CASSDLVVMDRGRVEQYF.

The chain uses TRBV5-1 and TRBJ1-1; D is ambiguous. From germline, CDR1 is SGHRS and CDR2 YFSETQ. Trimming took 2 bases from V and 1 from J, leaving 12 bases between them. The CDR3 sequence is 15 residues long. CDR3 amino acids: CASSFLGVGNTEAFF. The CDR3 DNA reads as TGCGCCAGCAGCTTTCTGGGAGTGGGGAACACTGAAGCTTTCTTT.

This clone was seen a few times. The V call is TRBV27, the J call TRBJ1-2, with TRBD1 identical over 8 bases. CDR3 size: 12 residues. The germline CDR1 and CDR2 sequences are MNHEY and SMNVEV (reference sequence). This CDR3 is CGHRGSNYGYTF. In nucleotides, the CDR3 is TGTGGGCACAGGGGGTCTAACTATGGCTACACCTTC.

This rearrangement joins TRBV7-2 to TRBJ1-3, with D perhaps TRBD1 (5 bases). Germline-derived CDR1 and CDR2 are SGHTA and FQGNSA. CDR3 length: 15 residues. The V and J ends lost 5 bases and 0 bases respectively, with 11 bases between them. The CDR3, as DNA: TGTGCCAGCAGCCCGGGGGTTAGCTCTGGAAACACCATATATTTT. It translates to CASSPGVSSGNTIYF.

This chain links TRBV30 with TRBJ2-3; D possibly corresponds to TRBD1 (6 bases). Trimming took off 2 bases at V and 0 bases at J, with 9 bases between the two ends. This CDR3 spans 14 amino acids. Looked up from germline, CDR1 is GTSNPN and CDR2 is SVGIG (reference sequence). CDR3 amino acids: CAWSQGLSTDTQYF. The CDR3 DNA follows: TGTGCCTGGAGTCAGGGGCTGAGCACAGATACGCAGTATTTT.